A single sample gave rise to the 17 T cell receptor beta chains below, sequenced in a study of blood T cell repertoires in COVID-19. Clones were sequenced by immunoSEQ multiplex PCR, and TCRdb holds only the in-frame ones, with some missing. In the table there are 250,000 or so clones, 86% of which are singletons. Sequences were obtained from PBMCs or T cells enriched from blood (not recorded which). The receptor source for this set is a man in his forties or fifties who had recovered from COVID-19.

This chain uses TRBV7-9 with TRBJ2-7; D ambiguous. V lost 5 bases and J 3 bases, leaving 14 bases between the germline ends. The CDR3 length is 14 residues. CDR1 SEHNR and CDR2 FQNEAQ come from the germline V gene (reference sequence). The CDR3 region has the DNA TGTGCCAGCAGCCGCTCGACTGGTAACTACGAGCAGTACTTC. It specifies CASSRSTGNYEQYF.

The chain is built from TRBV7-2 and TRBJ2-3; D is perhaps TRBD2 (5 bases). This CDR3 is 14 amino acids long. The germline V gene encodes CDR1 SGHTA and CDR2 FQGNSA. V lost 8 bases and J lost 0, with 12 bases in between. The CDR3 here is CASGEFLSTDTQYF. The CDR3 DNA reads as TGTGCCAGCGGGGAGTTTCTTAGCACAGATACGCAGTATTTT.

On this clone: Mismatch with germline at one junction end may stem from a read error. The chain links TRBV5-1 to TRBJ2-7, with D maybe TRBD1 (6 bases). CDR1 SGHRS and CDR2 YFSETQ come from the germline V gene. The CDR3 runs 10 residues. The CDR3 loop reads CASSPAGDPF. DNA of the CDR3: TGCGCCAGCAGCCCTGCAGGGGACCCCTTC.

This chain joins TRBV11-3 and TRBJ2-1; perhaps TRBD2 as D (5 bases). The length of the CDR3 is 14 residues. The V end lost 1 base, the J end lost 10 bases, and 14 bases lay between the germline ends. The germline CDR1 and CDR2 sequences are SGHNT and YENEEA. The CDR3 loop reads CASSLGEMIAEQFF. The CDR3 DNA reads TGTGCCAGCAGCTTAGGGGAGATGATAGCCGAGCAGTTCTTC.

The rearrangement joins TRBV12-3 or TRBV12-4 to TRBJ1-2; the D gene is possibly TRBD1 (6 bases). The CDR3 length is 12 residues. Trimming pared 1 base from V and 8 bases from J, leaving 8 bases between. The CDR3 here is CASSLERGGYTF. In DNA, the CDR3 is TGTGCCAGCAGTTTAGAAAGGGGGGGCTACACCTTC.

The genes are TRBV3-1 (or the pseudogene TRBV3-2) and TRBJ2-7, with 8 bases aligning to TRBD1. The CDR3 contains 16 residues. Trimming took 1 base from V and 4 from J; bases not matched to a gene: 9. Germline values: CDR1 LGHDT, CDR2 YNNKEL (reference sequence). CDR3 in amino acids: CASSQGRDRPLYEQYF. Written as DNA, the CDR3 is TGTGCCAGCAGCCAAGGCAGGGACAGGCCTTTGTACGAGCAGTACTTC.

This clone came up once. V is TRBV11-3 and J is TRBJ2-7; no firm D call. V shed 3 bases and J shed 3 bases, with 6 bases lying between them. This CDR3 comprises 12 residues. Germline-derived CDR1 and CDR2 are SGHNT and YENEEA. The CDR3 spells CASSFSGYEQYF. In nucleotides, the CDR3 is TGTGCCAGCAGCTTTTCGGGCTACGAGCAGTACTTC.

The CDR3 is CASSQALDRVRAGESTEQYF. In nucleotides, the CDR3 is TGCGCCAGCAGCCAGGCTCTCGACAGGGTTCGAGCGGGAGAGTCGACCGAGCAGTACTTC. J is TRBJ2-7 and V is TRBV4-1; weak D call: TRBD2 (8 bases). CDR3 length: 20 amino acids. V lost 3 bases to trimming and J lost 6 bases, with 33 bases between them. Germline CDR1 and CDR2: MGHRA and YSYEKL.

The chain employs TRBV18 and TRBJ2-1; 7 positions agree with TRBD1. V dropped 6 bases and J dropped 8; count of bases not matched to a gene: 7. In germline, CDR1 is KGHSH, CDR2 LQKENI. This CDR3 has 13 amino acids. This chain's CDR3 is CASSPGTADEQFF. Here the CDR3 DNA reads TGTGCCAGCTCTCCCGGGACAGCTGATGAGCAGTTCTTC.

This chain connects TRBV2 to TRBJ2-7; tentative D call: TRBD2 (6 bases). Germline V gene sequence: CDR1 SNHLY, CDR2 FYNNEI. The V and J ends lost 8 bases and 12 bases respectively, with 23 bases between them. CDR3 size: 13 residues. CDR3 protein: CASVGDALLLAYF. The CDR3 DNA is TGTGCCAGCGTCGGGGATGCACTCCTACTAGCGTACTTC.

This clone turned up a few times. The chain links TRBV7-2 to TRBJ1-4; D may be TRBD1 (5 bases). This CDR3 spans 14 amino acids. Trimming pared 3 bases from V and 4 bases from J, leaving 9 bases between. Germline V gene sequence: CDR1 SGHTA, CDR2 FQGNSA. The CDR3 loop reads CASSFGRVNEKLFF. For the CDR3, the DNA is TGTGCCAGCAGCTTCGGCAGGGTTAATGAAAAACTGTTTTTT.

This clone was seen only a few times. CDR3 protein: CAISEAGTLQYEQFF. CDR3 bases: TGTGCCATCAGTGAGGCTGGGACTCTCCAGTATGAGCAGTTCTTC. V gene TRBV10-3 combines with J gene TRBJ2-1, with TRBD2 as a possible D gene (6 bases). The CDR3 loop spans 15 amino acids. Per germline, CDR1 ENHRY and CDR2 SYGVKD. Trimming took off 2 bases at V and 8 bases at J, with 16 bases between the two ends.

The chain is built from TRBV6-2 or TRBV6-3 and TRBJ2-1, with 8 bases aligning to TRBD1. This CDR3 region has 16 residues. Germline loops: CDR1 MNHEY, CDR2 SVGEGT. V shed 6 bases, J shed 4 bases, and the junction held 11 bases outside the gene matches. The CDR3 reads CASSDGQGGIYNEQFF. The CDR3 region has the DNA TGTGCCAGCAGCGACGGACAGGGTGGAATATACAATGAGCAGTTCTTC.

The chain uses TRBV27 and TRBJ2-7, with D tentatively TRBD1 (6 bases). Germline CDR1 is MNHEY and CDR2 is SMNVEV (reference sequence). V was shortened by 3 bases and J by 5 bases, with 14 bases between the two germline ends. The CDR3 covers 14 residues. The CDR3 DNA is TGTGCCAGCAGTTTTGGGACAAGCGGCAACGAGCAGTACTTC. It is translated as CASSFGTSGNEQYF.

The chain carries TRBV7-2 and TRBJ2-7; no clear D. Germline CDR1 is SGHTA and CDR2 is FQGNSA. The germline V and J ends were trimmed by 5 bases and 3 bases, with 17 bases remaining between them. There are 15 residues in the CDR3. The CDR3 reads CASSPLAVPYYEQYF. DNA for the CDR3: TGTGCCAGCAGCCCCCTCGCGGTTCCATACTACGAGCAGTACTTC.

The chain combines TRBV12-3 or TRBV12-4 with TRBJ2-3; D ambiguous. The CDR3 runs to 12 residues. The germline V and J ends were trimmed by 5 bases and 6 bases, with 9 bases remaining between them. The CDR3: CASSVLSDTQYF. The CDR3 DNA is TGTGCCAGCAGTGTCCTATCTGATACGCAGTATTTT.

V usage is TRBV2 and J usage is TRBJ2-1; 12 nucleotides align to TRBD2. The CDR3 totals 16 residues. V lost 1 base to trimming and J lost 8 bases; unmatched junction nucleotides: 6. Per germline, CDR1 SNHLY and CDR2 FYNNEI. Written as DNA, the CDR3 is TGTGCCAGCAGTGAAGGACTAGCGGGAGTCTCGGATGAGCAGTTCTTC. Protein: CASSEGLAGVSDEQFF.